The rows below give T cell receptor beta chains drawn from one sample of a study of T cell responses to AZD1222 COVID-19 vaccine. TCRdb's table, derived via immunoSEQ multiplex PCR, lists solely in-frame clones and lacks some. The sample contains 100,000 to 150,000 clones, around 90% of which appear only once. Sequences were derived from peripheral blood, sampled on day 0 of AZD1222 vaccination. The receptors stem from an adult in good health. Each CDR3 is given with its conserved first and last residue. D genes are given only for firm matches. Only part of the rows carry a size: once, few, many, or a class if the clone is expanded.

D gene | J gene | clone size | V gene | CDR3 DNA | CDR3 protein
NA | TRBJ2-2 | NA | TRBV5-6 | TGTGCCAGCAGCCTGACCAGGTACACCGGGGAGCTGTTTTTT | CASSLTRYTGELFF
NA | TRBJ2-6 | NA | TRBV6-5 | TGTGCCAGCAGTTACCAACCAGCTGGGGCCAACGTCCTGACTTTC | CASSYQPAGANVLTF
NA | TRBJ1-2 | once | TRBV4-3 | TGCGCCAGCAGCCAAGAACTCAGCGGGGGGGCCTATGGCTACACCTTC | CASSQELSGGAYGYTF
TRBD1 | TRBJ2-7 | NA | TRBV19 | TGTGCCAGTATTGCCGGACAGGGCAACTACGAGCAGTACTTC | CASIAGQGNYEQYF
TRBD1 | TRBJ2-2 | NA | TRBV19 | TGTGCCAGTAGTATAGGGGACAGGGGGTTATTGGCCGGGGAGCTGTTTTTT | CASSIGDRGLLAGELFF
NA | TRBJ2-1 | NA | TRBV19 | TGTGCCAGTAGTATAGGGACTAACGGTGTTGGTGAGCAGTTCTTC | CASSIGTNGVGEQFF
NA | TRBJ1-1 | NA | TRBV5-1 | TGCGCCAGCAGCTTGGCCCCTAAAACAGTCATGAACACTGAAGCTTTCTTT | CASSLAPKTVMNTEAFF
NA | TRBJ1-5 | NA | TRBV7-9 | TGTGCCAGCAGCTTAGCGCTCCAGCCCCAGCATTTT | CASSLALQPQHF
TRBD2 | TRBJ2-5 | NA | TRBV29-1 | TGCAGCGTTGACACGCGGCTAGCGGGGCAAGAGACCCAGTACTTC | CSVDTRLAGQETQYF
TRBD2 | TRBJ2-3 | NA | TRBV24-1 | TGTGCCACCAGTGACCCTAGACCCGGGGGGACAGATACGCAGTATTTT | CATSDPRPGGTDTQYF
NA | TRBJ2-1 | NA | TRBV7-8 | TGTGCCAGCAGCTTAAGGTGGGAGGCAGACAATGAGCAGTTCTTC | CASSLRWEADNEQFF
NA | TRBJ1-1 | NA | TRBV29-1 | TGCAGCGTTGAGGGAGAGGGGCGGCGTACTGAAGCTTTCTTT | CSVEGEGRRTEAFF
NA | TRBJ1-2 | NA | TRBV30 | TGTGCCTGGAGTGAAACCGGGCCCCAGAGGCGCGGCTACACCTTC | CAWSETGPQRRGYTF
NA | TRBJ2-3 | once | TRBV24-1 | TGTGCCACCAGCTCTACGGGGGCAGGAGATACGCAGTATTTT | CATSSTGAGDTQYF
TRBD1 | TRBJ2-7 | NA | TRBV5-1 | TGCGCCAGCAGCTTGATGGACAGGGGGGTCCCCTACGAGCAGTACTTC | CASSLMDRGVPYEQYF
NA | TRBJ1-6 | few | TRBV4-1 | TGCGCCAGCAGCCAAGAACCCGGGAGGGCTAATTCACCCCTCCACTTT | CASSQEPGRANSPLHF
TRBD2 | TRBJ2-2 | NA | TRBV7-6 | TGTGCCAGCAGCTCTCTAGCGGGAGTTTCCGGGGAGCTGTTTTTT | CASSSLAGVSGELFF
NA | TRBJ2-5 | once | TRBV2 | TGTGCCAGCAGTGTGTCGTCAGACCAAGAGACCCAGTACTTC | CASSVSSDQETQYF
NA | TRBJ1-1 | NA | TRBV7-3 | TGTGCCAGCAGCTTAGCCGGAGGCCCGGAAGCTTTCTTT | CASSLAGGPEAFF
TRBD1 | TRBJ2-1 | NA | TRBV25-1 | TGTGCCAGCAGTGAAGGAGGGACAGGGGGTCGGAATGAGCAGTTCTTC | CASSEGGTGGRNEQFF
NA | TRBJ2-7 | few | TRBV6-5 | TGTGCCAGCATGGAAGGCGTTCCTCCCTACGAGCAGTACTTC | CASMEGVPPYEQYF
NA | TRBJ2-1 | NA | TRBV5-8 | TGTGCCAGCAGCTTCCGTACGAGCAATGAGCAGTTCTTC | CASSFRTSNEQFF
NA | TRBJ1-2 | NA | TRBV28 | TGTGCCAGCATTCCCACGGGGGGGGAGCTAGGCTACACCTTC | CASIPTGGELGYTF
NA | TRBJ1-2 | NA | TRBV11-1 | TGTGCCAGCAGCCCGGAAACCCTAGGGGGTTACTATGGCTACACCTTC | CASSPETLGGYYGYTF
TRBD1 | TRBJ2-7 | once | TRBV7-7 | TGTGCTAGCAGCTCTCGGACAGGGGAGGACGAGCAGTACTTC | CASSSRTGEDEQYF
NA | TRBJ2-7 | NA | TRBV5-1 | TGCGCCAGCAGGACCGGGACGGCAACCTACGAGCAGTACTTC | CASRTGTATYEQYF
NA | TRBJ1-4 | few | TRBV27 | TGTGCCAGCAGGAAGAGGCAGGGGATTGAAAAACTGTTTTTT | CASRKRQGIEKLFF
NA | TRBJ1-5 | NA | TRBV10-2 | TGCGCCAGCAGTGAGACCCCCGACAGAGCCCAGCATTTT | CASSETPDRAQHF
NA | TRBJ1-5 | NA | TRBV7-2 | TGTGCCAGCAGCTTGGAGTCCAATCAGCCCCAGCATTTT | CASSLESNQPQHF